This T cell receptor (beta chain) was observed in a study of radiation and T cells in renal cell carcinoma. The time point was: blood 4 weeks post-SBRT, at nephrectomy. Treatment reported: 15 Gy SBRT to primary tumor, nephrectomy 4 weeks later. The germline V gene has CDR1 SNHLY and CDR2 FYNNEI. V shed 8 bases and J shed 3 bases, with 7 bases lying between them. The CDR3 has 12 residues. Sequencing was performed with immunoSEQ multiplex PCR; in TCRdb, only in-frame clones are kept and a portion is missing. The table shows around 180,000 clones, with 88% occurring only once. The sample holds a few counts of this clone.

This material consisted of blood, taken from a patient whose treatment included radiotherapy and nephrectomy. This TCR was sampled from a woman aged 45-60 years with renal cell carcinoma. The chain combines TRBV2 with TRBJ2-2, with no clear D. The CDR3 reads CASGRYTGELFF. DNA of the CDR3: TGTGCCAGCGGCAGGTACACCGGGGAGCTGTTTTTT.